Shown below are 17 T cell receptor beta chains from a single sample sequenced in a study of blood T cell repertoires in COVID-19 (TCRdb year 2020). The protocol used for the library was the immunoSEQ multiplex PCR assay. Drawn from immuneACCESS, this table holds only the in-frame rearrangements with V and J called that TCRdb kept. Clones are partly lost; checked studies trace under half to an unresolved V gene and leave the rest unexplained. The sample table records 130,000 to 150,000 clones; 84% of these occur just once. The top ten clonotypes cover roughly 5.7% of the sample. Specimen: PBMCs or T cells enriched from blood (not recorded which). The source is a woman in her forties or fifties who had been exposed to COVID-19.

The chain has TRBV19 and TRBJ1-1; D is uncertain. The CDR3 has 13 amino acids. The V and J ends lost 6 bases and 5 bases respectively, with 13 bases between them. Germline CDR1 is LNHDA and CDR2 is SQIVND (reference sequence). CDR3 in amino acids: CASRPHGVTEAFF. CDR3 nucleotides: TGTGCCAGTAGACCCCACGGGGTTACTGAAGCTTTCTTT.

The chain carries TRBV5-1 and TRBJ2-1; D is unresolved. V shed 0 bases and J shed 6 bases, with 7 bases lying between them. Per germline, CDR1 SGHRS and CDR2 YFSETQ. The CDR3 totals 13 residues. The CDR3 sequence: CASSLAGFNEQFF. The CDR3 nucleotides are TGCGCCAGCAGCTTGGCGGGTTTCAATGAGCAGTTCTTC.

The CDR3 DNA sequence: TGCAGTGCTTCCTTCGGGGATACGCAGTATTTT. This codes for CSASFGDTQYF. The rearrangement links TRBV20-1 to TRBJ2-3; no reliable D call. The CDR3 contains 11 residues. Between the trimmed V and J ends, which lost 5 bases and 6 bases, there was a span of 9 bases. Per the germline V gene, CDR1 is DFQATT and CDR2 is SNEGSKA (reference sequence).

The rearrangement links TRBV10-3 to TRBJ2-7, with D unresolved. V shed 6 bases and J shed 0 bases, with 6 bases lying between them. CDR1 and CDR2 from the germline V gene are ENHRY and SYGVKD. The CDR3 totals 12 residues. CDR3 region: CAISHTSYEQYF. The CDR3 nucleotides are TGTGCCATCAGCCACACCTCCTACGAGCAGTACTTC.

The V and J genes are TRBV6-5 and TRBJ1-2, with 7 bases aligning to TRBD1. There are 14 residues in the CDR3. Germline CDR1 is MNHEY and CDR2 is SVGAGI. Trimming took 6 bases from V and 4 from J; bases not matched to a gene: 8. CDR3 in DNA: TGTGCCAGCAGGAGGACAGGAGCTTCCTATGGCTACACCTTC. Translated: CASRRTGASYGYTF.

CDR3 sequence (DNA): TGTGCTAGTGGTTTGGAAGCGGGACTTGCTGAAGCTTTCTTT. This codes for CASGLEAGLAEAFF. This chain connects TRBV12-5 to TRBJ1-1; the D gene is possibly TRBD1 (5 bases). The V and J ends lost 1 base and 6 bases respectively, with 12 bases between them. This CDR3 is 14 amino acids long. Germline V gene data show CDR1 as LGHNT and CDR2 as FRNRAP.

The V gene is TRBV5-1, the J gene TRBJ1-1; the match to TRBD1 covers 9 bases. This CDR3 has 16 amino acids. J was trimmed by 4 bases and V by 2 bases; bases with no gene match: 9. In germline, CDR1 is SGHRS, CDR2 YFSETQ. The CDR3 is CASSLRQGGFGTEAFF. CDR3 nucleotides: TGCGCCAGCAGCTTAAGACAGGGGGGTTTTGGCACTGAAGCTTTCTTT.

This clone has only one observation. This sample includes further DNA sequences coding for the same CDR3. The V gene is TRBV12-3 or TRBV12-4, the J gene TRBJ1-2; 8 nucleotides align to TRBD1. The V segment lost 6 bases and the J segment 2 bases; nucleotides outside the gene matches: 2. CDR3 length: 13 residues. The CDR3 sequence is CASSRQGNYGYTF. The CDR3 DNA reads TGTGCCAGCAGCAGACAGGGGAACTATGGCTACACCTTC.

The genes are TRBV19 and TRBJ2-3; D is unclear. CDR3 length equals 16 residues. V was shortened by 3 bases and J by 4 bases, with 17 bases between the two germline ends. Germline values: CDR1 LNHDA, CDR2 SQIVND (reference sequence). The CDR3 protein is CASSMAGGFPPDTQYF. The CDR3 region has the DNA TGTGCCAGTAGTATGGCAGGTGGGTTCCCCCCAGATACGCAGTATTTT.

The chain joins TRBV10-2 to TRBJ2-7; TRBD2 matches at 9 bases. Germline assignment: CDR1 WSHSY and CDR2 SAAADI. This CDR3 region has 15 residues. Trimming removed 7 bases from V and 3 bases from J; junction bases left unmatched: 10. The CDR3 is CASTDPRLAVYEQYF. CDR3 in DNA: TGCGCCAGCACCGACCCCAGACTAGCGGTCTACGAGCAGTACTTC.

This clone has a single count. The chain uses TRBV5-4 and TRBJ2-3, with TRBD2 matching 8 bases. With 0 bases clipped from V and 1 base from J, the junction kept 4 bases outside the gene matches. Looked up from germline, CDR1 is SGHNT and CDR2 is YYREEE (reference sequence). CDR3 length: 16 residues. The CDR3 is CASSLGREAGTDTQYF. In DNA, the CDR3 is TGTGCCAGCAGCTTGGGGCGGGAGGCGGGCACAGATACGCAGTATTTT.

V and J are TRBV10-3 and TRBJ2-7; 10 bases line up with TRBD1. The CDR3 length is 15 residues. V shed 6 bases, J shed 3 bases, and the junction held 8 bases outside the gene matches. Germline CDR1 ENHRY, CDR2 SYGVKD. DNA of the CDR3: TGTGCCATCAGCCCGGGACAGGGGTCGGGCTACGAGCAGTACTTC. This sequence encodes CAISPGQGSGYEQYF.

The rearrangement links TRBV6-1 to TRBJ1-1; D not certain. This CDR3 comprises 13 residues. Germline CDR1 MNHNS, CDR2 SASEGT. The germline V and J ends were trimmed by 2 bases and 10 bases, with 14 bases remaining between them. This CDR3 reads CASSEQALSPAFF. CDR3 sequence (DNA): TGTGCCAGCAGTGAACAGGCACTTTCCCCAGCTTTCTTT.

V gene TRBV7-2 combines with J gene TRBJ2-7; no reliable D call. V was pared by 6 bases and J by 2 bases, with 14 bases between. The CDR3 spans 14 residues. Germline V gene lookup returns CDR1 SGHTA and CDR2 FQGNSA. The CDR3 loop reads CASRRHENPYEQYF. CDR3 sequence (DNA): TGTGCCAGCAGACGACACGAAAACCCCTACGAGCAGTACTTC.

This chain uses TRBV7-9 with TRBJ2-5; TRBD1 agrees at 7 bases. The length of the CDR3 is 15 residues. Germline CDR1 reads SEHNR; CDR2 reads FQNEAQ (reference sequence). The V and J ends lost 7 bases and 3 bases, in that order; junction bases with no gene match: 11. CDR3 coding DNA: TGTGCCAGCAACTCCTTGACCGGGACAGAAGAGACCCAGTACTTC. Its translation: CASNSLTGTEETQYF.

As DNA, the CDR3 is TGTGCCAGTAGCCGTGTGACAGGGCACTACGAGCAGTACTTC. Its translation: CASSRVTGHYEQYF. The V and J genes are TRBV19 and TRBJ2-7; 7 bases are a match to TRBD1. The CDR3 has 14 residues. V lost 6 bases and J lost 3; bases outside the gene matches: 8. In germline, CDR1 is LNHDA, CDR2 SQIVND (reference sequence). Drawing the rest from reference TRBV19 and TRBJ2-7, the complete variable domain is DGGITQSPKYLFRKEGQNVTLSCEQNLNHDAMYWYRQDPGQGLRLIYYSQIVNDFQKGDIAEGYSVSREKKESFPLTVTSAQKNPTAFYLCASSRVTGHYEQYFGPGTRLTVT.

The gene calls are TRBV5-1 and TRBJ2-1, with 8 positions matching TRBD1. V lost 1 base and J lost 8; bases outside the gene matches: 8. CDR1 SGHRS and CDR2 YFSETQ come from the germline V gene. This CDR3 has 15 amino acids. Here the CDR3 reads CASSLIGQGADEQFF. As DNA, the CDR3 is TGCGCCAGCAGCTTGATCGGGCAGGGGGCCGATGAGCAGTTCTTC. The whole variable domain, filled in from reference TRBV5-1 and TRBJ2-1, reads KAGVTQTPRYLIKTRGQQVTLSCSPISGHRSVSWYQQTPGQGLQFLFEYFSETQRNKGNFPGRFSGRQFSNSRSEMNVSTLELGDSALYLCASSLIGQGADEQFFGPGTRLTVL.